A single sample gave rise to the 7 T cell receptor beta chains below, sequenced in a study of cytomegalovirus exposure and HLA in healthy donors. Use of 60 Vbeta and 13 Jbeta primers characterized the PCR. This table comes from immunoSEQ multiplex PCR, and its TCRdb copy is limited to in-frame clones, with some not included. The sample has some 140,000 clones, 80% seen once. Sequenced input: PBMCs. The source of these receptors is a man aged 25-40 years in good health and CMV-seropositive.

This chain joins TRBV28 and TRBJ2-7; D is possibly TRBD1 (6 bases). The V end lost 5 bases, the J end lost 3 bases, and 23 bases lay between the germline ends. The germline V gene encodes CDR1 MDHEN and CDR2 SYDVKM. The CDR3 totals 17 residues. The CDR3 DNA reads TGTGCCAGCAGTATAATTACCAACAGGGTTAGGAACTACGAGCAGTACTTC. Translated, it gives CASSIITNRVRNYEQYF.

The chain recombines TRBV9 with TRBJ1-3, with D maybe TRBD1 (5 bases). Germline lookup yields CDR1 SGDLS and CDR2 YYNGEE. This CDR3 spans 14 amino acids. Trimming left V 6 bases short and J 8 bases short, with 18 bases between. The CDR3 sequence is CASTAGVLLDTIYF. CDR3 in DNA: TGTGCCAGCACCGCGGGGGTTTTGTTGGACACCATATATTTT.

J is TRBJ1-5 and V is TRBV6-1; the match to TRBD1 covers 7 bases. CDR3 size: 16 residues. J lost 1 base, V lost 2 bases, and 5 bases had no gene match. From germline, CDR1 is MNHNS and CDR2 SASEGT. DNA of the CDR3: TGTGCCAGCAGTGAATACGGGACAGTGAGCAATCAGCCCCAGCATTTT. It translates to CASSEYGTVSNQPQHF.

The V call is TRBV6-1, the J call TRBJ2-1, with 8 bases lining up with TRBD1. Germline values: CDR1 MNHNS, CDR2 SASEGT. With V trimmed by 6 bases and J by 15 bases, 13 bases remained unmatched. This CDR3 comprises 13 residues. CDR3 bases: TGTGCCAGCAGCAGAGACAGGGGCGAAAAGGGGTTCTTC. Translated: CASSRDRGEKGFF.

The chain couples TRBV5-4 to TRBJ2-3, with D unresolved. The CDR3 covers 15 residues. V lost 4 bases and J 1 base, leaving 13 bases between the germline ends. Germline assignment: CDR1 SGHNT and CDR2 YYREEE (reference sequence). CDR3 sequence (DNA): TGTGCCAGCAGCCAACCAGAGCGTGGCACAGATACGCAGTATTTT. It is translated as CASSQPERGTDTQYF. The complete variable domain, with remaining parts taken from reference TRBV5-4 and TRBJ2-3, reads ETGVTQSPTHLIKTRGQQVTLRCSSQSGHNTVSWYQQALGQGPQFIFQYYREEENGRGNFPPRFSGLQFPNYSSELNVNALELDDSALYLCASSQPERGTDTQYFGPGTRLTVL.

This clone appeared a single time. The chain links TRBV2 to TRBJ2-1, with 8 bases lining up with TRBD1. Germline-derived CDR1 and CDR2 are SNHLY and FYNNEI. The CDR3 has 15 amino acids. The trim removed 8 bases at V and 0 bases at J, leaving 6 bases unmatched. CDR3 loop: CASRGQGSSYNEQFF. CDR3 nucleotides: TGTGCCAGCCGAGGACAGGGTAGCTCCTACAATGAGCAGTTCTTC.

The chain joins TRBV5-1 to TRBJ2-3; 14 bases are a match to TRBD2. V gave up 4 bases and J gave up 5 bases; unmatched junction bases: 3. The CDR3 extends over 15 amino acids. Per the germline V gene, CDR1 is SGHRS and CDR2 is YFSETQ. The CDR3, as DNA: TGCGCCAGCAGCCTAGGGACTAGCGGGAGAGATACGCAGTATTTT. Protein sequence: CASSLGTSGRDTQYF.